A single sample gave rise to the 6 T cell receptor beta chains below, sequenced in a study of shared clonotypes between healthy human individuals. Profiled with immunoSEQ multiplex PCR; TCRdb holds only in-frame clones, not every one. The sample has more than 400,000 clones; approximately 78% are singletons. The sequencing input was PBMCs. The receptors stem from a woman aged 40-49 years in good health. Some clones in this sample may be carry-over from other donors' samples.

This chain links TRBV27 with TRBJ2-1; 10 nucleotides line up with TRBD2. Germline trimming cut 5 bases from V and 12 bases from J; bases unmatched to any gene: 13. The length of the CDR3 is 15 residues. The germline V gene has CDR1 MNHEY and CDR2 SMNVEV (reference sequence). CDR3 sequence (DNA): TGTGCCAGCAGTAGCAGCGGGAGGGGCCTTCAGGGGCAGTTCTTC. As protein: CASSSSGRGLQGQFF.

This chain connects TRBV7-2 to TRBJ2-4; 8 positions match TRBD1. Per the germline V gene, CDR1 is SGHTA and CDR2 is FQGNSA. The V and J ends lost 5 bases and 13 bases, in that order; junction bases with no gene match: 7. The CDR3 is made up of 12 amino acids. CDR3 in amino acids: CASSLGQAVQYF. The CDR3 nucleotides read TGTGCCAGCAGCCTGGGACAGGCAGTACAGTACTTC.

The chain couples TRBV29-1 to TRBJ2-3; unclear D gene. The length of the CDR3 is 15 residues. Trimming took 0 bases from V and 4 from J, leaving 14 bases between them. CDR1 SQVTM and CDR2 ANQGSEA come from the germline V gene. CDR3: CSVEDTSQGPDTQYF. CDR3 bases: TGCAGCGTTGAAGATACATCTCAAGGGCCAGATACGCAGTATTTT.

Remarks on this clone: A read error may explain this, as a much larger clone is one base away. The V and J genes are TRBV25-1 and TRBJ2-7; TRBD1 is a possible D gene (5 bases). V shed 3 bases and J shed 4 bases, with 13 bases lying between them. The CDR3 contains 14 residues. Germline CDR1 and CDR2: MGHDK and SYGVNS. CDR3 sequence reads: CASSDLTESYEQYF. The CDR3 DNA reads TGTGCCAGCAGTGACCTGACAGAATCATACGAGCAGTACTTC.

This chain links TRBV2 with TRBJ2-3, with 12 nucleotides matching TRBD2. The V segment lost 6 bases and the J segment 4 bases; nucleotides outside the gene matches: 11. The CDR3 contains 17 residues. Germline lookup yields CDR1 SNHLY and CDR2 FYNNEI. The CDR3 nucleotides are TGTGCCAGCAGAACCGGACTAGCGGGGTTAGGGGCAGATACGCAGTATTTT. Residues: CASRTGLAGLGADTQYF.

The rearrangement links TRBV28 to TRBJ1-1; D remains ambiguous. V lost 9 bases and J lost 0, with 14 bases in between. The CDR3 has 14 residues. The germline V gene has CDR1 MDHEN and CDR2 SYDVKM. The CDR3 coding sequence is TGTGCCAGTAGCATCCGGGCTATGAACACTGAAGCTTTCTTT. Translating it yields CASSIRAMNTEAFF. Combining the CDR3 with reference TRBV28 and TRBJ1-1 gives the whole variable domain DVKVTQSSRYLVKRTGEKVFLECVQDMDHENMFWYRQDPGLGLRLIYFSYDVKMKEKGDIPEGYSVSREKKERFSLILESASTNQTSMYLCASSIRAMNTEAFFGQGTRLTVV.